This T cell receptor beta chain stems from a study of blood T cells in healthy people across ages. Trimming at V came to 4 bases and at J to 4 bases, leaving 8 bases not matched to a gene. Germline-derived CDR1 and CDR2 are MGHRA and YSYEKL. The CDR3 covers 16 residues. Combining a sample-barcoded 5' primer with a J-beta primer mix, a second PCR ran for roughly 7 to 11 cycles. TCRdb re-called the 5' RACE reads with MiXCR, one entry per CDR3 protein. Counted here are 1.5 million to 2 million distinct CDR3 sequences, 28% occurring once; the ten biggest clones make up roughly 8.2%. The sample comprised blood. The rearrangement uses TRBV4-1 and TRBJ2-1; 9 bases align to TRBD2. This TCR derives from a woman in her twenties or thirties in good health. The CDR3 sequence is CASSRETSGGYNEQFF. For the CDR3, the DNA is TGCGCCAGCAGCCGGGAGACTAGCGGCGGATACAATGAGCAGTTCTTC.